The 26 T cell receptor beta chains below come from one sample, sequenced in a study of Ad26.COV2.S vaccination and SARS-CoV-2 variants. Treatment here: roughly 19 received Ad26.COV2.S at low or high dose, single or two shots; about 5 received placebo; per-sample allocation not given. Day 63 after the first injection of vaccine or placebo was the sampling time. Data came from immunoSEQ multiplex PCR; TCRdb stores just in-frame clones and leaves some out. The sample contains approximately 350,000 clones, 87% of which appear only once. Sample: peripheral blood, taken in a trial of Ad26.COV2.S vaccine versus placebo. Receptors were obtained from a person between 18 and 65 years old who received the Ad26.COV2.S COVID-19 vaccine or a placebo.

This chain uses TRBV7-9 with TRBJ2-5; perhaps TRBD1 as D (6 bases). Trimming removed 2 bases at V and 2 bases at J, with 9 bases between. CDR3 length: 14 residues. Germline assignment: CDR1 SEHNR and CDR2 FQNEAQ (reference sequence). Here the CDR3 reads CASSLTGKQETQYF. As DNA, the CDR3 is TGTGCCAGCAGCTTAACAGGGAAACAAGAGACCCAGTACTTC.

V gene TRBV12-3 or TRBV12-4 combines with J gene TRBJ1-1; 7 bases align to TRBD1. The CDR3 consists of 11 residues. V lost 6 bases to trimming and J lost 8 bases; unmatched junction nucleotides: 3. This chain's CDR3 is CASRKGGEAFF. DNA for the CDR3: TGTGCCAGCAGAAAAGGGGGCGAAGCTTTCTTT.

As DNA, the CDR3 is TGTGCCAGCAGGCCTTCCGGACAGGGACGAGGAAACACCATATATTTT. This translates into CASRPSGQGRGNTIYF. This rearrangement joins TRBV6-2 or TRBV6-3 to TRBJ1-3; 8 nucleotides match TRBD1. The V gene's germline CDR1 is MNHEY and CDR2 SVGEGT. Trimming took 6 bases from V and 4 from J; bases not matched to a gene: 11. The CDR3 is 16 residues long.

The chain uses TRBV27 and TRBJ1-2, with 9 bases aligning to TRBD1. Germline V lookup: CDR1 MNHEY, CDR2 SMNVEV (reference sequence). After removal of 5 bases from V and 3 bases from J, the junction contained 4 bases not matched to a gene. This CDR3 comprises 14 residues. CDR3 coding DNA: TGTGCCAGCAGTACCCGACAGGGGGACTATGGCTACACCTTC. It codes for CASSTRQGDYGYTF.

The chain employs TRBV12-5 and TRBJ1-3; no clear D. The CDR3 is made up of 17 amino acids. Germline CDR1 and CDR2: LGHNT and FRNRAP. Trimming removed 0 bases at V and 0 bases at J, with 12 bases between. Here the CDR3 reads CASGLVQNTFSGNTIYF. For the CDR3, the DNA is TGTGCTAGTGGTTTGGTCCAGAATACCTTCTCTGGAAACACCATATATTTT.

The V and J genes are TRBV5-1 and TRBJ2-5; 12 bases match TRBD2. The CDR3 is 16 residues long. Per the germline V gene, CDR1 is SGHRS and CDR2 is YFSETQ. After removal of 7 bases from V and 4 bases from J, the junction contained 11 bases not matched to a gene. The CDR3 bases are TGCGCCAGCTTTTCGACTCCTAGCGGGGGGGGAGAGACCCAGTACTTC. It specifies CASFSTPSGGGETQYF. Combining the CDR3 with reference TRBV5-1 and TRBJ2-5 gives the whole variable domain KAGVTQTPRYLIKTRGQQVTLSCSPISGHRSVSWYQQTPGQGLQFLFEYFSETQRNKGNFPGRFSGRQFSNSRSEMNVSTLELGDSALYLCASFSTPSGGGETQYFGPGTRLLVL.

This chain connects TRBV4-2 to TRBJ1-5; 9 positions agree with TRBD1. The CDR3 length is 16 residues. The germline CDR1 and CDR2 sequences are LGHNA and YNFKEQ. Losses at the gene ends were 1 base for V and 5 bases for J; bases not matched to a gene: 6. The CDR3 DNA reads TGTGCCAGCAGCCAAGCACAGGGGGCAAACCATCAGCCCCAGCATTTT. This sequence encodes CASSQAQGANHQPQHF.

The V gene is TRBV7-9, the J gene TRBJ2-1; 7 bases are shared with TRBD1. The CDR3 runs to 16 residues. Germline V CDR1 and CDR2: SEHNR, FQNEAQ (reference sequence). The trim removed 2 bases at V and 0 bases at J, leaving 4 bases unmatched. Here the CDR3 DNA reads TGTGCCAGCAGCTTATTGGACAGGAGCTCCTACAATGAGCAGTTCTTC. Translated, it gives CASSLLDRSSYNEQFF.

This chain uses TRBV4-1 with TRBJ1-5; weak D call: TRBD1 (5 bases). The CDR3 loop spans 18 amino acids. Trimming took off 1 base at V and 0 bases at J, with 16 bases between the two ends. In germline, CDR1 is MGHRA, CDR2 YSYEKL. CDR3: CASSQARGGINSNQPQHF. CDR3 nucleotide sequence: TGCGCCAGCAGCCAAGCCCGGGGGGGGATCAATAGCAATCAGCCCCAGCATTTT.

CDR3 region: CASGSGQGRETQYF. Here the CDR3 DNA reads TGTGCTAGTGGCTCGGGACAGGGTCGGGAGACCCAGTACTTC. The chain combines TRBV12-5 with TRBJ2-5; the match to TRBD1 covers 9 bases. The CDR3 has 14 residues. CDR1 is LGHNT, CDR2 FRNRAP, per germline. J lost 5 bases, V lost 6 bases, and 7 bases had no gene match.

This rearrangement joins TRBV15 to TRBJ1-4; D ambiguous. The V gene's germline CDR1 is LNHNV and CDR2 YYDKDF (reference sequence). The CDR3 extends over 14 amino acids. V shed 4 bases and J shed 0 bases, with 6 bases lying between them. The CDR3 loop is CATSIRATNEKLFF. CDR3 DNA: TGTGCCACCAGCATACGAGCAACTAATGAAAAACTGTTTTTT.

The chain links TRBV5-6 to TRBJ2-6; perhaps TRBD2 as D (7 bases). There are 17 residues in the CDR3. Looked up from germline, CDR1 is SGHDT and CDR2 is YYEEEE. Deletions cut 1 base from V and 2 bases from J, with 13 bases between. CDR3 sequence: CASSLFRRGPGANVLTF. The CDR3 DNA sequence: TGTGCCAGCAGCTTGTTTCGGCGGGGGCCTGGGGCCAACGTCCTGACTTTC.

The chain combines TRBV10-3 with TRBJ1-2; perhaps TRBD1 as D (6 bases). The CDR3 is 15 amino acids. Looked up from germline, CDR1 is ENHRY and CDR2 is SYGVKD. Trimming left V 0 bases short and J 1 base short, with 9 bases between. Here the CDR3 DNA reads TGTGCCATCAGTGAGTCGGGGGCCCTTAACTATGGCTACACCTTC. Its translation: CAISESGALNYGYTF.

The chain carries TRBV7-6 and TRBJ2-7, with D perhaps matching TRBD2 (5 bases). This CDR3 contains 15 residues. The ends were cut back, 5 bases at V and 0 bases at J, with 14 bases in the middle. The germline V gene has CDR1 SGHVS and CDR2 FNYEAQ. Here the CDR3 reads CASSPGEPSSYEQYF. The CDR3 DNA follows: TGTGCCAGCAGCCCCGGGGAGCCGAGCTCCTACGAGCAGTACTTC.

This clone came up a few times. The chain couples TRBV7-2 to TRBJ2-3; D is undetermined. V dropped 2 bases and J dropped 2 bases, with 8 bases sitting between them. The germline V gene encodes CDR1 SGHTA and CDR2 FQGNSA. This CDR3 contains 14 residues. The CDR3 nucleotides are TGTGCCAGCAGCTTACTACCAAACACAGATACGCAGTATTTT. Its translation is CASSLLPNTDTQYF. Combining the CDR3 with reference TRBV7-2 and TRBJ2-3 gives the whole variable domain GAGVSQSPSNKVTEKGKDVELRCDPISGHTALYWYRQSLGQGLEFLIYFQGNSAPDKSGLPSDRFSAERTGGSVSTLTIQRTQQEDSAVYLCASSLLPNTDTQYFGPGTRLTVL.

This chain links TRBV30 with TRBJ2-7; TRBD1 matches at 9 bases. The ends lost 8 bases at V and 3 bases at J; junction bases unmatched: 5. Looked up from germline, CDR1 is GTSNPN and CDR2 is SVGIG (reference sequence). The CDR3 has 12 amino acids. The CDR3 spells CAGSGQGYEQYF. The CDR3 DNA follows: TGTGCCGGTTCGGGACAGGGCTACGAGCAGTACTTC.

The rearrangement uses TRBV7-9 and TRBJ2-7, with D uncertain. Per germline, CDR1 SEHNR and CDR2 FQNEAQ (reference sequence). V was pared by 2 bases and J by 3 bases, with 5 bases between. This CDR3 spans 12 amino acids. CDR3 residues: CASSLLDYEQYF. The DNA of the CDR3 is TGTGCCAGCAGCTTACTGGACTACGAGCAGTACTTC.

This chain connects TRBV7-8 to TRBJ1-1; D not resolved. Germline lookup yields CDR1 SGHVS and CDR2 FQNEAQ. The CDR3 is 12 amino acids. Trimming left V 3 bases short and J 5 bases short, with 7 bases between. The CDR3: CASSFRQTEAFF. The CDR3 DNA reads TGTGCCAGCAGCTTCAGGCAGACTGAAGCTTTCTTT.

This chain uses TRBV11-2 with TRBJ1-1, with TRBD1 matching over 8 bases. In germline, CDR1 is SGHAT, CDR2 FQNNGV. This CDR3 is built from 13 residues. Trimming cost V 1 base and J 8 bases; bases outside gene matches: 3. This chain's CDR3 is CASSLAGGPEAFF. The CDR3 region has the DNA TGTGCCAGCAGCTTAGCAGGGGGCCCAGAAGCTTTCTTT.

CDR3 residues: CASSDPGLLFF. The DNA of the CDR3 is TGTGCCAGCAGTGACCCGGGACTTCTGTTTTTT. This sequence joins TRBV6-6 and TRBJ1-4, with D perhaps TRBD1 (5 bases). Trimming removed 5 bases at V and 14 bases at J, with 12 bases between. This CDR3 has 11 amino acids. Germline values: CDR1 MNHNY, CDR2 SVGAGI (reference sequence).

This chain connects TRBV29-1 to TRBJ2-1; possibly TRBD1 or TRBD2 for D (5 bases each). The CDR3 loop spans 14 amino acids. Per germline, CDR1 SQVTM and CDR2 ANQGSEA. V was shortened by 7 bases and J by 4 bases, with 17 bases between the two germline ends. The CDR3 sequence: CSDLGTGNYNEQFF. The CDR3 nucleotides read TGCAGCGACCTGGGGACGGGTAATTACAATGAGCAGTTCTTC.

The V and J genes are TRBV7-3 and TRBJ2-7; the D gene could be TRBD1 or TRBD2 (5 bases each). This CDR3 comprises 15 residues. The V gene lost 5 bases and the J gene lost 3 bases, with 17 bases spanning the gap. Germline V CDR1 and CDR2: SGHTA, FQGTGA. The CDR3 DNA reads as TGTGCCAGCAGCCTTTACCGGGGCTTAAACTACGAGCAGTACTTC. The encoded protein is CASSLYRGLNYEQYF.

This chain links TRBV18 with TRBJ1-6, with D possibly being TRBD1 (6 bases). The V end was cut by 3 bases, the J end by 8 bases, with 14 bases between. The germline V gene has CDR1 KGHSH and CDR2 LQKENI. CDR3 length: 15 residues. As DNA, the CDR3 is TGTGCCAGCTCACCTCGTACAGGGTTGGATTCACCCCTCCACTTT. Residues: CASSPRTGLDSPLHF. The full variable domain, completed using reference TRBV18 and TRBJ1-6, is NAGVMQNPRHLVRRRGQEARLRCSPMKGHSHVYWYRQLPEEGLKFMVYLQKENIIDESGMPKERFSAEFPKEGPSILRIQQVVRGDSAAYFCASSPRTGLDSPLHFGNGTRLTVT.

The J gene is TRBJ1-1, the V gene TRBV3-1 (or the pseudogene TRBV3-2); 7 nucleotides align to TRBD1. The CDR3 contains 16 residues. Germline V lookup: CDR1 LGHDT, CDR2 YNNKEL (reference sequence). Trimming took 4 bases from V and 10 from J; bases not matched to a gene: 18. The CDR3 nucleotides read TGTGCCAGCAGCCCTCTCGTTGGAGGGGGCCGGGTCGGAGCTTTCTTT. As protein: CASSPLVGGGRVGAFF.

The gene calls are TRBV9 and TRBJ2-7; a possible D gene is TRBD1 (6 bases). Germline CDR1 SGDLS, CDR2 YYNGEE. The CDR3 runs to 14 residues. Trimming shortened V by 0 bases and J by 6 bases, and 13 bases separated the two germline ends. In nucleotides, the CDR3 is TGTGCCAGCAGCGTAGAACAGGGCTATGGCGAGCAGTACTTC. This codes for CASSVEQGYGEQYF.

The rearrangement uses TRBV25-1 and TRBJ1-2, with no clear D. The germline V and J ends were trimmed by 10 bases and 8 bases, with 14 bases remaining between them. The CDR3 spans 11 residues. Germline V gives CDR1 MGHDK, CDR2 SYGVNS. The CDR3 DNA follows: TGTGCCACCTTATCCGACGGCGGCTACACCTTC. Its protein is CATLSDGGYTF.